Given below is one T cell receptor (beta chain) in context. Its antigen remains unidentified. The sample comes from a study of cytomegalovirus exposure and HLA in healthy donors. Study-level findings and limits: Per a prior analysis, the majority of TCR beta V segments were productive roughly 87% or roughly 30% of the time. Later analysis identified several of the most significant clusters that appeared linked to common viral pathogens. In a later analysis, CMV-associated beta chains were mostly HLA-associated, it appeared.

The PCR was carried out with 60 Vbeta primers and 13 Jbeta primers. Profiling relied on immunoSEQ multiplex PCR, and the TCRdb table lists in-frame clones only, not all of them. Of 150,000 to 200,000 clones in the sample, roughly four fifths are singletons; the top ten hold roughly 5%. The CDR3 consists of 12 residues. V lost 2 bases, J lost 11 bases, and 10 bases lay in between. CDR1 and CDR2 (germline): SGHNT, YYREEE (reference sequence). Donors consisted of healthy bone marrow donors. This rearrangement joins TRBV5-4 to TRBJ1-4; D gene unclear. This TCR derives from a man between 18 and 29 years old in good health and CMV-seronegative. Source material: PBMCs. CDR3 loop: CASSFGGFKLFF. For the CDR3, the DNA is TGTGCCAGCAGCTTTGGAGGGTTCAAACTGTTTTTT.